These 20 T cell receptor beta chains originate from one sample sequenced in a study of blood T cells in healthy people across ages. For the second PCR, which ran for about 6 to 11 cycles, a sample-barcoded 5' primer and a J-beta primer mix were used. In TCRdb, the 5' RACE reads were re-called with MiXCR into one record per CDR3 protein. The sample lists about 830,000 distinct CDR3 sequences, 62% occurring once. Sequenced: blood. The receptors shown here come from a man aged 25-45 years in good health.

This clonotype was observed a handful of times. This chain uses TRBV6-2 or TRBV6-3 with TRBJ2-7; D may be TRBD1 (5 bases). The V gene lost 5 bases and the J gene lost 4 bases, with 21 bases spanning the gap. Per the germline V gene, CDR1 is MNHEY and CDR2 is SVGEGT. There are 16 residues in the CDR3. As DNA, the CDR3 is TGTGCCAGCAGTCAACTTCCCCCATCCGCAGGGTACGAGCAGTACTTC. Its translation: CASSQLPPSAGYEQYF.

This clonotype occurred a few times. The J gene is TRBJ2-5, the V gene TRBV6-5; D may match TRBD1 or TRBD2 (7 bases each). The V gene lost 3 bases and the J gene lost 2 bases, with 22 bases spanning the gap. The CDR3 has 18 amino acids. The germline gives CDR1 MNHEY, CDR2 SVGAGI. Here the CDR3 reads CASSYSITAQGGQETQYF. The CDR3 nucleotides are TGTGCCAGCAGTTATTCTATTACCGCCCAGGGGGGGCAAGAGACCCAGTACTTC.

V is TRBV20-1 and J is TRBJ2-1, with D tentatively TRBD2 (6 bases). The CDR3 totals 15 residues. V lost 6 bases and J 7 bases, leaving 22 bases between the germline ends. Germline CDR1 is DFQATT and CDR2 is SNEGSKA (reference sequence). CDR3 nucleotides: TGCAGTGCCTTACCTGTGGGCGGGGTATTTAATGAGCAGTTCTTC. Translated, it gives CSALPVGGVFNEQFF.

This clonotype has a handful of counts. The chain employs TRBV6-5 and TRBJ1-2; a possible D gene is TRBD1 (5 bases). The V gene's germline CDR1 is MNHEY and CDR2 SVGAGI. Trimming took 2 bases from V and 1 from J, leaving 11 bases between them. The CDR3 totals 15 residues. This CDR3 reads CASSYGTRYNYGYTF. CDR3 bases: TGTGCCAGCAGTTACGGGACTAGGTATAACTATGGCTACACCTTC.

V usage is TRBV12-3 or TRBV12-4 and J usage is TRBJ2-1; 12 nucleotides align to TRBD2. Trimming took 6 bases from V and 5 from J; bases not matched to a gene: 5. The CDR3 runs to 15 residues. The CDR3: CASSLAGGEHNEQFF. CDR3 bases: TGTGCCAGCAGCCTAGCGGGGGGGGAACACAATGAGCAGTTCTTC.

The chain carries TRBV20-1 and TRBJ2-7; D remains unclear. This CDR3 is 16 amino acids long. V lost 0 bases and J 2 bases, leaving 17 bases between the germline ends. From germline, CDR1 is DFQATT and CDR2 SNEGSKA (reference sequence). The CDR3 sequence: CSARDTRRQETYEQYF. The DNA for the CDR3 is TGCAGTGCTAGAGATACCCGCAGGCAGGAGACCTACGAGCAGTACTTC.

V usage is TRBV20-1 and J usage is TRBJ2-6, with D possibly being TRBD2 (5 bases). V was cut by 3 bases and J by 4 bases, with 10 bases left in between. Germline-derived CDR1 and CDR2 are DFQATT and SNEGSKA (reference sequence). The CDR3 runs 14 residues. The DNA for the CDR3 is TGCAGTGCTAGGGTCTCGGGAGGGGCCAACGTCCTGACTTTC. This sequence encodes CSARVSGGANVLTF.

This clonotype came up a few times. The CDR3 DNA reads as TGTGCCAGCAGCCGGGCGGGGACAGCTCTGGATACGCAGTATTTT. Translating gives CASSRAGTALDTQYF. The chain recombines TRBV11-1 with TRBJ2-3; D possibly corresponds to TRBD1 (7 bases). Germline CDR1 and CDR2: SGHAT and FQDESV (reference sequence). With 5 bases removed from V and 6 bases from J, the gap between germline ends came to 18 bases. The CDR3 spans 15 residues.

The chain recombines TRBV9 with TRBJ2-1, with 7 bases matching TRBD2. With 2 bases clipped from V and 7 bases from J, the junction kept 6 bases outside the gene matches. The CDR3 totals 14 residues. Germline V lookup: CDR1 SGDLS, CDR2 YYNGEE. The CDR3 reads CASSVRGTTNEQFF. The CDR3 DNA is TGTGCCAGCAGCGTGCGCGGGACTACTAATGAGCAGTTCTTC.

This chain connects TRBV7-9 to TRBJ2-7; 8 nucleotides match TRBD1. The ends lost 5 bases at V and 5 bases at J; junction bases unmatched: 8. The CDR3 runs to 14 residues. Germline CDR1 and CDR2: SEHNR and FQNEAQ (reference sequence). The CDR3 nucleotides read TGTGCCAGCAGCATCCAGGGGGCGGACCACGAGCAGTACTTC. Its protein product is CASSIQGADHEQYF.

This chain connects TRBV5-1 to TRBJ2-7; the match to TRBD1 covers 9 bases. The DNA matches TRBJ2-5 better at its end, which makes the J call doubtful. Germline values: CDR1 SGHRS, CDR2 YFSETQ. This CDR3 is built from 18 residues. CDR3 coding DNA: TGCGCCAGCAGCAAGGGGACAGGGCTTCCCCTGTACCAAGAGACCCAGTACTTC. Its translation: CASSKGTGLPLYQETQYF.

The chain recombines TRBV15 with TRBJ1-2; 7 bases line up with TRBD1. Germline-derived CDR1 and CDR2 are LNHNV and YYDKDF (reference sequence). The CDR3 is 14 residues long. Losses at the gene ends were 4 bases for V and 6 bases for J; bases not matched to a gene: 8. The CDR3 region is CATSTTGERDGYTF. CDR3 nucleotide sequence: TGTGCCACCAGCACTACAGGGGAAAGAGATGGCTACACCTTC.

V and J are TRBV12-3 or TRBV12-4 and TRBJ1-6, with 11 bases fitting TRBD1. V shed 6 bases and J 10 bases; nucleotides not matched to a gene: 8. This CDR3 is 15 amino acids long. The CDR3 loop reads CASSRGTGGRSPLHF. In DNA, the CDR3 is TGTGCCAGCAGCCGCGGGACAGGGGGTAGGTCACCCCTCCACTTT.

The table lists this clonotype with many counts. The chain's CDR3 is CASSLGRRLAGEGETQYF. Written as DNA, the CDR3 is TGCGCCAGCAGCTTGGGGCGAAGACTAGCGGGAGAGGGAGAGACCCAGTACTTC. The rearrangement uses TRBV5-1 and TRBJ2-5; 12 bases map to TRBD2. CDR1 and CDR2 (germline): SGHRS, YFSETQ. CDR3 length: 18 residues. Trimming at V came to 0 bases and at J to 4 bases, leaving 10 bases not matched to a gene.

The chain employs TRBV12-3 or TRBV12-4 and TRBJ1-2; D unclear. V was clipped by 2 bases and J by 6 bases, with 13 bases between them. The CDR3 is 14 residues long. CDR3 bases: TGTGCCAGCAGTTTAATGGGTGGGTATGATGGCTACACCTTC. Translation: CASSLMGGYDGYTF.

This clonotype was observed a handful of times. The chain couples TRBV7-8 to TRBJ1-5; no firm D call. The V and J ends lost 0 bases and 4 bases respectively, with 10 bases between them. Germline V gene lookup returns CDR1 SGHVS and CDR2 FQNEAQ. The CDR3 runs to 15 residues. The CDR3 here is CASSLASQNNQPQHF. Written as DNA, the CDR3 is TGTGCCAGCAGCTTAGCGAGCCAAAATAATCAGCCCCAGCATTTT.

The chain links TRBV10-3 to TRBJ2-3; no definite D call. Germline-derived CDR1 and CDR2 are ENHRY and SYGVKD. This CDR3 is built from 11 residues. V gave up 4 bases and J gave up 4 bases, with 3 bases separating them. CDR3 region: CAISGADTQYF. The CDR3 nucleotides are TGTGCCATCAGTGGGGCAGATACGCAGTATTTT.

V gene TRBV6-6 combines with J gene TRBJ1-2; D uncertain. Germline CDR1 and CDR2: MNHNY and SVGAGI (reference sequence). Deletions cut 4 bases from V and 4 bases from J, with 16 bases between. This CDR3 is 15 amino acids long. The CDR3 DNA sequence: TGTGCCAGCAGTTCCCGTAGGCAGCATTCCTATGGCTACACCTTC. It is translated as CASSSRRQHSYGYTF.

This chain joins TRBV4-3 and TRBJ2-6; D is possibly TRBD2 (5 bases). Deletions cut 4 bases from V and 3 bases from J, with 10 bases between. Germline V gene sequence: CDR1 LGHNA, CDR2 YSLEER. CDR3 length: 15 residues. This CDR3 is CASSPEGVGANVLTF. In DNA, the CDR3 is TGCGCCAGCAGCCCAGAGGGTGTTGGGGCCAACGTCCTGACTTTC.

The V and J genes are TRBV11-1 and TRBJ2-1; D uncertain. Germline assignment: CDR1 SGHAT and CDR2 FQDESV (reference sequence). This CDR3 is built from 12 residues. Between the trimmed V and J ends, which lost 5 bases and 9 bases, there was a span of 11 bases. Here the CDR3 reads CASSAPSGEQFF. The CDR3 DNA follows: TGTGCCAGCAGCGCCCCTTCGGGTGAGCAGTTCTTC.